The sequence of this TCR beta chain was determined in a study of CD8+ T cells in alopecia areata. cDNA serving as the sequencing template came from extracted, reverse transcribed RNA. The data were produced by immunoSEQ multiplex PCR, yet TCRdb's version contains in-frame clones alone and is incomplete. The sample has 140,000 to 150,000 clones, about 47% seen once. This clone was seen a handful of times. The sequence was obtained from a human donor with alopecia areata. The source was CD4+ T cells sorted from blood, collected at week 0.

The CDR3 loop reads CSVVRTGGETQYF. The DNA for the CDR3 is TGCAGCGTTGTCCGTACGGGAGGGGAGACCCAGTACTTC. The chain has TRBV29-1 and TRBJ2-5, with TRBD2 matching 8 bases. This CDR3 is built from 13 residues. CDR1 and CDR2 (germline): SQVTM, ANQGSEA. J gave up 5 bases and V 4 bases, and 6 bases lay outside the gene matches.